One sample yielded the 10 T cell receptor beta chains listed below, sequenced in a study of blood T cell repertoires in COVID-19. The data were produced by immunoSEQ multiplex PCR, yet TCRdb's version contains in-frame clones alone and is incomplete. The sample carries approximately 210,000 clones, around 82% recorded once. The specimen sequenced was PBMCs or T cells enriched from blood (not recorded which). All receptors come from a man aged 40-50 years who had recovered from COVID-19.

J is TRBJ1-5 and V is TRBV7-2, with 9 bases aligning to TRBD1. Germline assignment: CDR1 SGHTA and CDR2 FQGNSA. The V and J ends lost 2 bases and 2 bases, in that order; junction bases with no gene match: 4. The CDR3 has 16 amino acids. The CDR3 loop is CASSLMGQGGNQPQHF. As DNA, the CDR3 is TGTGCCAGCAGCTTAATGGGACAGGGTGGCAATCAGCCCCAGCATTTT.

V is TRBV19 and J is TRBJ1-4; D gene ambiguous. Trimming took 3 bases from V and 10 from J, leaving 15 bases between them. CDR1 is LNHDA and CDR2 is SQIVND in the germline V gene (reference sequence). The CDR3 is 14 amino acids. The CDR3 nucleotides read TGTGCCAGTAGTATCTCAGGCGATTTGGGAAAACTGTTTTTT. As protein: CASSISGDLGKLFF.

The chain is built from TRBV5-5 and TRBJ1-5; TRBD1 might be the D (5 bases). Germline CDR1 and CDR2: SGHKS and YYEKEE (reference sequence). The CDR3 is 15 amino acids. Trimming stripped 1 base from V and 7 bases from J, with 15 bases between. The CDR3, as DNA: TGTGCCAGCAGCTTGCTGGGGGGGATCCGACAGCCCCAGCATTTT. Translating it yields CASSLLGGIRQPQHF.

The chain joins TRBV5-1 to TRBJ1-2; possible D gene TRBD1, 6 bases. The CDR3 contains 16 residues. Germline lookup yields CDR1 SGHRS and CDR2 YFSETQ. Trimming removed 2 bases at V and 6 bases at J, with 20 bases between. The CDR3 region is CASSLTRTASGDGYTF. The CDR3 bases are TGCGCCAGCAGCTTAACTCGGACAGCCTCGGGCGATGGCTACACCTTC. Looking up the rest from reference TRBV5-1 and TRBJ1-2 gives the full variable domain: KAGVTQTPRYLIKTRGQQVTLSCSPISGHRSVSWYQQTPGQGLQFLFEYFSETQRNKGNFPGRFSGRQFSNSRSEMNVSTLELGDSALYLCASSLTRTASGDGYTFGSGTRLTVV.

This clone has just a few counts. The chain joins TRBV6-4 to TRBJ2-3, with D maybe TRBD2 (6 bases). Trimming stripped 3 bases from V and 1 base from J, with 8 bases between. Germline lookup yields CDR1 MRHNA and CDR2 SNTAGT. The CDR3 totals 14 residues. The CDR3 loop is CASSESSGTDTQYF. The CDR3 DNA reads TGTGCCAGCAGTGAGTCTAGCGGCACAGATACGCAGTATTTT.

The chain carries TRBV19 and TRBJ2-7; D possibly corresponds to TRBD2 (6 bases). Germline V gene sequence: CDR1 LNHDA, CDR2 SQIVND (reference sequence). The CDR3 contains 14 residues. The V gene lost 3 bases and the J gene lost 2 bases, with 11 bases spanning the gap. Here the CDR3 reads CASSITGEPYEQYF. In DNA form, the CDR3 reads TGTGCCAGTAGTATTACGGGGGAGCCCTACGAGCAGTACTTC.

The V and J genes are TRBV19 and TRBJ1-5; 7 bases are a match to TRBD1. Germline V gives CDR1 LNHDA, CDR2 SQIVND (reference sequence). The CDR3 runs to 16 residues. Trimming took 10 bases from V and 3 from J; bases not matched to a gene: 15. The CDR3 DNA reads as TGTGCCACCACCCGCCCGACAGGGTGGAACAATCAGCCCCAGCATTTT. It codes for CATTRPTGWNNQPQHF.

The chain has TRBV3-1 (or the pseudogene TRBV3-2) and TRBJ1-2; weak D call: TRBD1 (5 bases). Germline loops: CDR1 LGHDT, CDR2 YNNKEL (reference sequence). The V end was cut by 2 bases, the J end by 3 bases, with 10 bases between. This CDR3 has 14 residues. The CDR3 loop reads CASSQWGEDYGYTF. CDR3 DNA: TGTGCCAGCAGCCAATGGGGGGAGGACTATGGCTACACCTTC.

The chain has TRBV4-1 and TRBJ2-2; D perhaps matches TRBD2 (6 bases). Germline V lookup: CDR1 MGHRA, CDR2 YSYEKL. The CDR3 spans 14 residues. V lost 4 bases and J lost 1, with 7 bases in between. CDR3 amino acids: CASSPGLNTGELFF. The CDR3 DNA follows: TGCGCCAGCAGCCCGGGACTGAACACCGGGGAGCTGTTTTTT.

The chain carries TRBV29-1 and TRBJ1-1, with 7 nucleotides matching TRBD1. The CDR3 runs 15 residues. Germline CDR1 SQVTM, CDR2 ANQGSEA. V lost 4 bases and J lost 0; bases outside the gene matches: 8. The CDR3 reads CSVGIDRAVNTEAFF. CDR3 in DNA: TGCAGCGTTGGTATCGACAGGGCGGTGAACACTGAAGCTTTCTTT.